Sequencing of this T cell receptor beta chain was carried out in a study of shared clonotypes between healthy human individuals. Background on the study: The study enrolled a couple of women and a few men aged 18 to 49.

With regard to this clone: The antigen remains unidentified.

Over several immunoSEQ plates, each subset's genomic DNA was distributed in even portions. Sequencing used immunoSEQ multiplex PCR; TCRdb keeps in-frame clones, though not all of them. The sample includes some 2,400,000 clones, nearly 97% seen only once; the top ten take 0.13%. Study conclusions and caveats: It was the non-shared clonotypes that had lower generation probabilities than clonotypes shared by all four donors.

V shed 3 bases, J shed 2 bases, and the junction held 5 bases outside the gene matches. The CDR3 sequence is 14 residues long. The germline gives CDR1 SGHRS, CDR2 YFSETQ. The receptor comes from a man in his late teens or twenties in good health. The specimen was naive CD4+ T cells sorted from blood. Subset specified: CD45RA+ positively selected. This chain connects TRBV5-1 to TRBJ2-7; 7 nucleotides align to TRBD1. In DNA, the CDR3 is TGCGCCAGCAGCTGGGGACAGCCAACCTACGAGCAGTACTTC. It encodes CASSWGQPTYEQYF.